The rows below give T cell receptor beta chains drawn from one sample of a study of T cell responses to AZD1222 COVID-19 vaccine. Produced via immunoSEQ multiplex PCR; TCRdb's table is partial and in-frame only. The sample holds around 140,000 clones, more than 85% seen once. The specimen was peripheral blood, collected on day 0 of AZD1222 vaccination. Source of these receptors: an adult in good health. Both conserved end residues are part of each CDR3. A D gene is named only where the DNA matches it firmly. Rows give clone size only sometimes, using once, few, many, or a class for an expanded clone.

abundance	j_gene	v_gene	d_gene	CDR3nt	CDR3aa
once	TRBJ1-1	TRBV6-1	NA	TGTGCCAGCAGTGAATATCTACGACAGGTGAACACTGAAGCTTTCTTT	CASSEYLRQVNTEAFF
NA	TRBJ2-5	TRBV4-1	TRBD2	TGCGCCAGCAGCCTGCGGGGGGCAAGTGCAGAGACCCAGTACTTC	CASSLRGASAETQYF
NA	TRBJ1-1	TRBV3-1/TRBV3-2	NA	TGTGCCAGCAGCCGAAGACGGGGAGCCACTGAAGCTTTCTTT	CASSRRRGATEAFF
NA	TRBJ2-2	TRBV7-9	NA	TGTGCCAGCAGCTTATACTCCGGGGAGCTGTTTTTT	CASSLYSGELFF
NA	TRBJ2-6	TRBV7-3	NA	TGTGCCAGCAGCTCCCCGGGTGGGGCCAACGTCCTGACTTTC	CASSSPGGANVLTF
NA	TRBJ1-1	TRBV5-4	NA	TGTGCCAGCAGCTTGACTCGTGGAGTTTGGACTGAAGCTTTCTTT	CASSLTRGVWTEAFF
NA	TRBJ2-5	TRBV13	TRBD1	TGTGCCAGCAGCTCAATGACCCAGGGGGATCGGACCCAGTACTTC	CASSSMTQGDRTQYF
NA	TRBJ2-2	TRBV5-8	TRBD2	TGTGCCAGCAGTTTCGTACTACTAGCGGGGTACGGGGAGCTGTTTTTT	CASSFVLLAGYGELFF
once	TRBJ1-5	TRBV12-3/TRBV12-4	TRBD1	TGTGCCAGCAGGGGACAGACCAATCAGCCCCAGCATTTT	CASRGQTNQPQHF
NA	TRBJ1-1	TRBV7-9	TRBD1	TGTGCCAGCAGCTTAGGGGACAGGGACTCTTGGGACGCTTTCTTT	CASSLGDRDSWDAFF
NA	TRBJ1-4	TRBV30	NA	TGTGCCTGGAGTGTAGCGGGGTTGTGGACTAATGAAAAACTGTTTTTT	CAWSVAGLWTNEKLFF
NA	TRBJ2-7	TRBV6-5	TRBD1	TGTGCCAGCAGTCCGGGACAGGAATTTGACGAGCAGTACTTC	CASSPGQEFDEQYF
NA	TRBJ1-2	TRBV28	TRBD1	TGTGCCAGCAGCCCCGGGACAGGAGGGAACTATGGCTACACCTTC	CASSPGTGGNYGYTF
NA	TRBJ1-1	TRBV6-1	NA	TGTGCCAGCAGTGAGGGGTTAGTACCTGAAGCTTTCTTT	CASSEGLVPEAFF
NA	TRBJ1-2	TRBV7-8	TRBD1	TGTGCCAGCACCTCGGGACAGGGGGCTTATGGCTACACCTTC	CASTSGQGAYGYTF
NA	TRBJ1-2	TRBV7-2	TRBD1	TGTGCCAGCAGCGCCAACAGGGGCAACGGCTACACCTTC	CASSANRGNGYTF
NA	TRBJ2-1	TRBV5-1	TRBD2	TGCGCCAGCAGCTTTACCGGGACTAGTAATTTTCCAGAGGAGCAGTTCTTC	CASSFTGTSNFPEEQFF
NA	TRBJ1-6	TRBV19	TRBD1	TGTGCCAGTACCAGGGAGACAGGGTCTTTTTCACCCCTCCACTTT	CASTRETGSFSPLHF
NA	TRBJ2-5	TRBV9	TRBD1	TGTGCCAGCAGCGGACCGGGACAGCAAGAGACCCAGTACTTC	CASSGPGQQETQYF
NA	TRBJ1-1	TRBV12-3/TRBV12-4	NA	TGTGCCAGCAGTTTACAGGGACCCACTGAAGCTTTCTTT	CASSLQGPTEAFF
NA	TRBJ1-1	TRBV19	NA	TGTGCCAGTAGTATAGGGGGGCGGATGAACACTGAAGCTTTCTTT	CASSIGGRMNTEAFF
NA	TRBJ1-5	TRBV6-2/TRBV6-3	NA	TGTGCCAGCAGTATGGGGAATCAGCCCCAGCATTTT	CASSMGNQPQHF
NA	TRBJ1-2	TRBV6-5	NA	TGTGCCAGCACGGATCCCGACTATGGCTACACCTTC	CASTDPDYGYTF
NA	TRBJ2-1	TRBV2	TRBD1	TGTGCCAGCACTTGGACAGGGGGCAATGAGCAGTTCTTC	CASTWTGGNEQFF
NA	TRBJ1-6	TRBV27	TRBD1	TGTGCCAGCAGTCGGACAGGGTCGAGCAATTCACCCCTCCACTTT	CASSRTGSSNSPLHF
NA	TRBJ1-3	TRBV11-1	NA	TGTGCCAGCAGCCCCGGACGTTACTCTGGAAACACCATATATTTT	CASSPGRYSGNTIYF
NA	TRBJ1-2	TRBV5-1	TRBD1	TGCGCCAGCAGCTTGGGCACACAGGGGGCCCTTGGCTACACCTTC	CASSLGTQGALGYTF
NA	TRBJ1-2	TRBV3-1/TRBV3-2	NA	TGTGCCAGCAGCCAAGAGGGCCGGCCCGGGGGCTACACCTTC	CASSQEGRPGGYTF
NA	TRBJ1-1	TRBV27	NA	TGTGCCAGCAGTTTATTTTGGGAAGGGGGCACTGAAGCTTTCTTT	CASSLFWEGGTEAFF
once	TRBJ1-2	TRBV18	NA	TGTGCCAGCTCACGAGTGGACAATCCTGTCTACGGCTACACCTTC	CASSRVDNPVYGYTF
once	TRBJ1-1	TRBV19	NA	TGTGCCAGTAGTTCTAGAGGGCCTGAAGCTTTCTTT	CASSSRGPEAFF
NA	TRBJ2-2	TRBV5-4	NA	TGTGCCAGCAGCTTGGGTGACTTGAACACCGGGGAGCTGTTTTTT	CASSLGDLNTGELFF
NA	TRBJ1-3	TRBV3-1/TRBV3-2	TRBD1	TGTGCCAGCAGCGCGGACAGGGAAGTTGGAAACACCATATATTTT	CASSADREVGNTIYF
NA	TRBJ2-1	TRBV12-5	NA	TGTGCTAGTGGTTTGGGGGGCTCCTACAATGAGCAGTTCTTC	CASGLGGSYNEQFF
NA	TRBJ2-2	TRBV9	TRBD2	TGTGCCAGCAGCGTTAGACTAGCGGGGAACGGGGAGCTGTTTTTT	CASSVRLAGNGELFF